This T cell receptor beta chain is from a study of graft-versus-host responses after intestinal transplantation. Concerning this clone itself: Antigen unknown.

The V gene end was trimmed by 5 bases and the J gene end by 1 base; junction bases not matched to a gene: 14. CDR1 is SGHAT and CDR2 is FQNNGV in the germline V gene. The CDR3 has 18 residues. This table comes from immunoSEQ multiplex PCR, and its TCRdb copy is limited to in-frame clones, with some not included. The sample consists of 120,000 or so clones, 80% to 95% of them appearing once. Study-wide findings and caveats: Early after transplant, HvG declines were associated with peak levels of circulating GvH clones. The recipient marrow held GvH clones, and some of them showed up first in ileum or blood. Individuals who had graft-donor T cell macrochimerism had allografts that showed high graft-versus-host to host-versus-graft clonal ratios.

Sequencing was performed on unstimulated CD8+ T cells sorted from spleen or lymph node cells, taken before intestinal transplant. This clonotype was sampled from a human donor who received an intestinal transplant. V is TRBV11-2 and J is TRBJ2-7; 10 positions match TRBD2. The CDR3 loop reads CASSLSTLLAGGSYEQYF. The CDR3 DNA reads as TGTGCCAGCAGCCTCTCTACTCTATTAGCGGGAGGATCCTACGAGCAGTACTTC. Looking up the rest from reference TRBV11-2 and TRBJ2-7 gives the full variable domain: EAGVAQSPRYKIIEKRQSVAFWCNPISGHATLYWYQQILGQGPKLLIQFQNNGVVDDSQLPKDRFSAERLKGVDSTLKIQPAKLEDSAVYLCASSLSTLLAGGSYEQYFGPGTRLTVT.